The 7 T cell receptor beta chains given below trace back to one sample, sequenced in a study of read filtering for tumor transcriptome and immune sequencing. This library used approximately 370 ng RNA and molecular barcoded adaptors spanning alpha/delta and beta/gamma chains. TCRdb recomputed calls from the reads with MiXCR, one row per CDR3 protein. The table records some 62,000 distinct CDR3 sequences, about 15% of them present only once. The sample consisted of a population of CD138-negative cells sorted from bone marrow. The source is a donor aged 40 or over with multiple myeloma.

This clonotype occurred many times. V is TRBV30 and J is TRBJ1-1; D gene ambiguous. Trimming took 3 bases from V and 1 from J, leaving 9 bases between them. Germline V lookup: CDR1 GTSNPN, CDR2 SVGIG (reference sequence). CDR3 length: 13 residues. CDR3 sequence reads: CAWRFDKNTEAFF. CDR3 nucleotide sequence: TGTGCCTGGAGGTTCGACAAGAACACTGAAGCTTTCTTT.

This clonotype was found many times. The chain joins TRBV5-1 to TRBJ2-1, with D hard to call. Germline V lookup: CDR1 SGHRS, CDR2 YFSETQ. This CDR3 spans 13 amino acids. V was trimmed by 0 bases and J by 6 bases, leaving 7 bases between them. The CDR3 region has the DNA TGCGCCAGCAGCTTGGCACAAATCAATGAGCAGTTCTTC. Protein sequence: CASSLAQINEQFF.

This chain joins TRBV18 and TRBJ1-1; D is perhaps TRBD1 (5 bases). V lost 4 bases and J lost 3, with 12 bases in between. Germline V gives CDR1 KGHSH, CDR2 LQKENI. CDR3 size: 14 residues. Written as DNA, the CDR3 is TGTGCCAGCTCACTCGGAGGCAGGGACACTGAAGCTTTCTTT. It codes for CASSLGGRDTEAFF.

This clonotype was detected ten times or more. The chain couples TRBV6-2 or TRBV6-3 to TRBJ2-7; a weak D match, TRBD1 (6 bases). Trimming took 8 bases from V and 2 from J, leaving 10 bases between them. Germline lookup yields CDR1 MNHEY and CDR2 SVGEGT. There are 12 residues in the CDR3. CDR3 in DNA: TGTGCCAGCGCAGGGGAGACCTACGAGCAGTACTTC. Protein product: CASAGETYEQYF.

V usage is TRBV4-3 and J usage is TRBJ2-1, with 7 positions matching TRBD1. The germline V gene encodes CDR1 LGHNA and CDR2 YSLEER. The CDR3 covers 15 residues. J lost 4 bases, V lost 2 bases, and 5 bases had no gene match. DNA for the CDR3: TGCGCCAGCAGCCAATCAGACAGGGAGTACAATGAGCAGTTCTTC. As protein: CASSQSDREYNEQFF.

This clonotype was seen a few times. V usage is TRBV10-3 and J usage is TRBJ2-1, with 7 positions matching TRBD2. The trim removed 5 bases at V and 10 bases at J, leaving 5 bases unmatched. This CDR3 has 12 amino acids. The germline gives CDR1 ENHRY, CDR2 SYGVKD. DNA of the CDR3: TGTGCCATCAGTCCTAGCGGAGTCGAGCAGTTCTTC. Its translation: CAISPSGVEQFF.

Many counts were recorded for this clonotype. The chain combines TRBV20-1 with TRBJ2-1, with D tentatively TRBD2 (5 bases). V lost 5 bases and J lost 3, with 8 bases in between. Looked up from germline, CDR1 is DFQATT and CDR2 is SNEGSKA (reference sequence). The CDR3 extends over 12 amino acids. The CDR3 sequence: CSAHTSYNEQFF. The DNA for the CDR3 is TGCAGTGCTCATACTAGCTACAATGAGCAGTTCTTC.